These T cell receptor beta chains were read from a single sample in a study of vaccination and CD4 T cells after COVID-19. TCRdb processed the PCR reads anew with MiXCR; each CDR3 protein has one entry. This table has fewer than 13,000 distinct CDR3 sequences, 46% appearing once. Their cognate antigens are unknown. The source material was CD4+ T cells from blood, cultured in vitro. The receptor set was obtained from a human donor who had recovered from COVID-19. CDR3s leave out the opening cysteine and the closing phenylalanine or tryptophan.

V: TRBV7-2; J: TRBJ2-2; CDR3: ASPPVRTENTGELF
V: TRBV24-1; J: TRBJ1-1; CDR3: ATSGGGSRSGEAF
V: TRBV10-3; J: TRBJ1-6; CDR3: AISESYGQPQGSPLH
V: TRBV5-5; J: TRBJ2-3; CDR3: ASRQTLREDTQY
V: TRBV6-5; J: TRBJ2-5; CDR3: ASSYLAITSGGFQETQY
V: TRBV7-2; J: TRBJ1-5; CDR3: ASSLQASNQPQH
V: TRBV12-3/TRBV12-4; J: TRBJ1-1; CDR3: ASSLGASLEAF
V: TRBV21-1; J: TRBJ2-7; CDR3: ASSYTSMGGPQKVGQY
V: TRBV10-3; J: TRBJ1-5; CDR3: AISETGGVQPQH
V: TRBV25-1; J: TRBJ2-5; CDR3: ASHGIIGPQETQY
V: TRBV30; J: TRBJ2-2; CDR3: AWSVRHTGELF
V: TRBV11-3; J: TRBJ2-6; CDR3: ASRKIRDRVTGANVLT
V: TRBV27; J: TRBJ1-6; CDR3: ASSFQRPNSPLH
V: TRBV12-3/TRBV12-4; J: TRBJ1-2; CDR3: ASRGDKGSGYT
V: TRBV10-2; J: TRBJ1-5; CDR3: ASSESTITGNDQPQH
V: TRBV7-2; J: TRBJ1-2; CDR3: ASSFGTGSNGYT
V: TRBV6-1; J: TRBJ2-7; CDR3: ASSEVPSGGAAYEQY
V: TRBV7-2; J: TRBJ2-5; CDR3: ASSLLETQY
V: TRBV11-3; J: TRBJ1-1; CDR3: ASSSHGWTVNMNTEAF
V: TRBV7-9; J: TRBJ2-3; CDR3: ASSLVVGQRD
V: TRBV7-2; J: TRBJ1-2; CDR3: ASSPDVGYGYT
V: TRBV7-8; J: TRBJ2-1; CDR3: ASSLASGARDEQF
V: TRBV7-2; J: TRBJ1-2; CDR3: ASTDGGNYGYT
V: TRBV5-5; J: TRBJ1-2; CDR3: ASSLAPDGYGYT
V: TRBV5-4; J: TRBJ2-3; CDR3: ASSLGGGTDTQY
V: TRBV7-2; J: TRBJ1-2; CDR3: ASSSNSKGGRGYGYT
V: TRBV4-1; J: TRBJ1-2; CDR3: ASSRPGQTFSNYGYT
V: TRBV5-1; J: TRBJ2-1; CDR3: ASSLAAGRLAGYEQF
V: TRBV6-4; J: TRBJ1-1; CDR3: ASSVSAQFMNTEAF
V: TRBV24-1; J: TRBJ2-5; CDR3: ATSGSGAQETQY
V: TRBV12-3/TRBV12-4; J: TRBJ2-4; CDR3: ASRPHSNIQY
V: TRBV7-8; J: TRBJ1-2; CDR3: ASSPVGGGYT
V: TRBV30; J: TRBJ1-2; CDR3: AWSVLHRGGYT
V: TRBV5-1; J: TRBJ2-5; CDR3: ASSPGDRGLETQY